Reported below is one T cell receptor beta chain. Profiled with immunoSEQ multiplex PCR; TCRdb holds only in-frame clones, not every one. This table has roughly 57,000 clones, around four fifths appearing once. The record originates from a study of blood T cell repertoires in COVID-19. The clonotype was recovered from a woman in her seventies with acute or convalescent COVID-19. The sequenced sample consisted of peripheral blood.

This CDR3 reads CAWSVWGLHNSPLHF. The CDR3 DNA reads as TGTGCCTGGAGTGTCTGGGGACTCCATAATTCACCCCTCCACTTT. The chain couples TRBV30 to TRBJ1-6; D might be TRBD1 (5 bases). V lost 0 bases to trimming and J lost 5 bases, with 11 bases between them. CDR1 and CDR2 (germline): GTSNPN, SVGIG (reference sequence). The CDR3 length is 15 residues.